This TCR beta chain was documented in a study of cytomegalovirus exposure and HLA in healthy donors. Study-wide points: Confirmation in vitro established that three CMV-associated chains were specific for CMV antigens.

The table came from immunoSEQ multiplex PCR; TCRdb's copy has only in-frame clones and leaves some out. The sample has fewer than 200,000 clones; about 89% are singletons. As concerns this clone: Its specificity is not known.

The TCR sequence derives from a man younger than 35 in good health and CMV-seropositive. The source material was PBMCs.

The CDR3 sequence is CASSPPGGSNTEAFF. Here the CDR3 DNA reads TGTGCCAGCAGCCCGCCCGGAGGGTCCAACACTGAAGCTTTCTTT. J is TRBJ1-1 and V is TRBV11-2; D is unresolved. There are 15 residues in the CDR3. Germline V gives CDR1 SGHAT, CDR2 FQNNGV. The V end lost 5 bases, the J end lost 2 bases, and 15 bases lay between the germline ends.